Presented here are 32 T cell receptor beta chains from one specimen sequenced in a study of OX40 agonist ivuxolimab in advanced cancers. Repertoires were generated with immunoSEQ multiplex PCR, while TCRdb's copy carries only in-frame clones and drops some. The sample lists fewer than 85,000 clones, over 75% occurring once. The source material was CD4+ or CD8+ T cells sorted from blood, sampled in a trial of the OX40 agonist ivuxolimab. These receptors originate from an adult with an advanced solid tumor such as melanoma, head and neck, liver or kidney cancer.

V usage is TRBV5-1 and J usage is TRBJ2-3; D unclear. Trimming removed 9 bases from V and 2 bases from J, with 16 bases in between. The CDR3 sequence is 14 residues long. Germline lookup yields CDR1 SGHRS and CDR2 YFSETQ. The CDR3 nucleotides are TGCGCCACCTCGGACGCCTTTCCCACAGATACGCAGTATTTT. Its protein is CATSDAFPTDTQYF.

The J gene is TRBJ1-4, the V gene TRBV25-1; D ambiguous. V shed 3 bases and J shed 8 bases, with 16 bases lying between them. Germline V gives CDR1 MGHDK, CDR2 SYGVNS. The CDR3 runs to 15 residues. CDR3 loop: CASSDLTEEREKLFF. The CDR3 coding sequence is TGTGCCAGCAGTGACCTCACGGAGGAGAGGGAAAAACTGTTTTTT.

CDR3 DNA sequence: TGTGCCAGCAGCTTCCGGGACAGGGGGAATGAAAAACTGTTTTTT. This sequence encodes CASSFRDRGNEKLFF. The J gene is TRBJ1-4, the V gene TRBV9; 11 positions match TRBD1. The CDR3 is 15 residues long. The trim removed 4 bases at V and 5 bases at J, leaving 4 bases unmatched. Germline V CDR1 and CDR2: SGDLS, YYNGEE. Looking up the rest from reference TRBV9 and TRBJ1-4 gives the full variable domain: DSGVTQTPKHLITATGQRVTLRCSPRSGDLSVYWYQQSLDQGLQFLIQYYNGEERAKGNILERFSAQQFPDLHSELNLSSLELGDSALYFCASSFRDRGNEKLFFGSGTQLSVL.

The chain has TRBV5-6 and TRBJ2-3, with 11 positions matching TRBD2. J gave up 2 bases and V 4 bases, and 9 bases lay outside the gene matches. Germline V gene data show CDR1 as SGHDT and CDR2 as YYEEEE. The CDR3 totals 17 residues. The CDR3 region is CASSLRGTSGHTDTQYF. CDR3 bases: TGTGCCAGCAGCCTTAGAGGGACTAGCGGCCACACAGATACGCAGTATTTT.

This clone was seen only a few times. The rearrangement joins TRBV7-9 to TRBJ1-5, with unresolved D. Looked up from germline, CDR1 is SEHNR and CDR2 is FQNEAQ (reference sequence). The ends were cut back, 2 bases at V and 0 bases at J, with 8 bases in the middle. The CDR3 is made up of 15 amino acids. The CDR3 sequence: CASSLQPYSNQPQHF. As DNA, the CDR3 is TGTGCCAGCAGCTTACAACCTTATAGCAATCAGCCCCAGCATTTT. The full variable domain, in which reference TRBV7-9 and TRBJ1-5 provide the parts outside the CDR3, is DTGVSQNPRHKITKRGQNVTFRCDPISEHNRLYWYRQTLGQGPEFLTYFQNEAQLEKSRLLSDRFSAERPKGSFSTLEIQRTEQGDSAMYLCASSLQPYSNQPQHFGDGTRLSIL.

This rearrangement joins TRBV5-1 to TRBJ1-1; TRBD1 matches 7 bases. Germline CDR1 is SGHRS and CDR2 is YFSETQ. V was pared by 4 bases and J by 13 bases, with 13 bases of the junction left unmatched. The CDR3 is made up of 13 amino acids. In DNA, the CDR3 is TGCGCCAGCAGCCCCGAGGACCTAAACAGGGGTTTCTTT. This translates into CASSPEDLNRGFF. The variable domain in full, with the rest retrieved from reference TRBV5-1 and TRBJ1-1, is KAGVTQTPRYLIKTRGQQVTLSCSPISGHRSVSWYQQTPGQGLQFLFEYFSETQRNKGNFPGRFSGRQFSNSRSEMNVSTLELGDSALYLCASSPEDLNRGFFGQGTRLTVV.

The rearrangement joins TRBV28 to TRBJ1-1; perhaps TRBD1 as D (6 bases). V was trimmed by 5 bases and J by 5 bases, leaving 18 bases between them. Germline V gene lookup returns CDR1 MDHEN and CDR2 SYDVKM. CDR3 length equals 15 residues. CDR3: CASSLNRLQGTEAFF. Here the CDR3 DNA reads TGTGCCAGCAGTCTCAATCGACTCCAGGGGACTGAAGCTTTCTTT.

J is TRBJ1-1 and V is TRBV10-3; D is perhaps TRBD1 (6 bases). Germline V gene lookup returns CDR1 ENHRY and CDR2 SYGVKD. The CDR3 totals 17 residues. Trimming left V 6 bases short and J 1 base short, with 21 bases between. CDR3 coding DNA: TGTGCCATCAGGCGGAGGACAGCCCGAAACTCGAACACTGAAGCTTTCTTT. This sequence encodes CAIRRRTARNSNTEAFF.

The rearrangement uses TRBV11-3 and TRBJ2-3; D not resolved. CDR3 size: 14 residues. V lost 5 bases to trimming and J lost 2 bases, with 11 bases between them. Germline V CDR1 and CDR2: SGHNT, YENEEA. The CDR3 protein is CASSPRTTTDTQYF. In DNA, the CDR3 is TGTGCCAGCAGCCCCCGGACGACCACAGATACGCAGTATTTT.

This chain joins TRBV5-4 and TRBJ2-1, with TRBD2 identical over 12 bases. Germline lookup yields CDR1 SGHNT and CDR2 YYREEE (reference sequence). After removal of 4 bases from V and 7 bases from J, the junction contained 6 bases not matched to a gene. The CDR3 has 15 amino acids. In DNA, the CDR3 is TGTGCCAGCAGCCCTGGACTAGCGGGGTTAAATGAGCAGTTCTTC. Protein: CASSPGLAGLNEQFF. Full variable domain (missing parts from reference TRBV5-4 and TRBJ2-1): ETGVTQSPTHLIKTRGQQVTLRCSSQSGHNTVSWYQQALGQGPQFIFQYYREEENGRGNFPPRFSGLQFPNYSSELNVNALELDDSALYLCASSPGLAGLNEQFFGPGTRLTVL.

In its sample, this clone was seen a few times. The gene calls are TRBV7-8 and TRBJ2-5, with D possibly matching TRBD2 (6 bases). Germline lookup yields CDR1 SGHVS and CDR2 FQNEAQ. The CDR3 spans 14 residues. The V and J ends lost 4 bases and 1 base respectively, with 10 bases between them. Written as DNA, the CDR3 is TGTGCCAGCAGCTCCCGGGACTCCCAAGAGACCCAGTACTTC. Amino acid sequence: CASSSRDSQETQYF. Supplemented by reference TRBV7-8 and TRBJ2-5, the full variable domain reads GAGVSQSPRYKVAKRGQDVALRCDPISGHVSLFWYQQALGQGPEFLTYFQNEAQLDKSGLPSDRFFAERPEGSVSTLKIQRTQQEDSAVYLCASSSRDSQETQYFGPGTRLLVL.

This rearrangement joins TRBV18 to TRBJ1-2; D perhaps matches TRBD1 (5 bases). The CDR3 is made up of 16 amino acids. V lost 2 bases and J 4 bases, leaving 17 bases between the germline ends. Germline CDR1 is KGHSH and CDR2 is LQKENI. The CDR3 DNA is TGTGCCAGCTCACCAACTGGGGCGAGTATGGGCTATGGCTACACCTTC. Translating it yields CASSPTGASMGYGYTF.

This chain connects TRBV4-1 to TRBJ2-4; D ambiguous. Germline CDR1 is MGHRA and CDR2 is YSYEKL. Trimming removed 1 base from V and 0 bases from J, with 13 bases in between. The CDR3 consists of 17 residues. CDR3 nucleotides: TGCGCCAGCAGCCAAGGCACTGGGAATCTAGCCAAAAACATTCAGTACTTC. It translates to CASSQGTGNLAKNIQYF.

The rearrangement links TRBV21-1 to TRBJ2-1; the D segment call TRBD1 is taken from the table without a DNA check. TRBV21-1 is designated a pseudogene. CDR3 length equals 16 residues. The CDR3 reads CASSKNRLSSYNEQFF. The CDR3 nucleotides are TGTGCCAGCAGCAAGAACAGGCTAAGCTCCTACAATGAGCAGTTCTTC.

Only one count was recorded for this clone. CDR3 sequence: CAIRGSGKNTGELFF. The CDR3 DNA sequence: TGTGCCATCCGCGGGTCCGGGAAGAACACCGGGGAGCTGTTTTTT. This sequence joins TRBV10-3 and TRBJ2-2; the D gene is possibly TRBD2 (5 bases). This CDR3 spans 15 amino acids. Deletions cut 8 bases from V and 1 base from J, with 14 bases between. Germline V gives CDR1 ENHRY, CDR2 SYGVKD.

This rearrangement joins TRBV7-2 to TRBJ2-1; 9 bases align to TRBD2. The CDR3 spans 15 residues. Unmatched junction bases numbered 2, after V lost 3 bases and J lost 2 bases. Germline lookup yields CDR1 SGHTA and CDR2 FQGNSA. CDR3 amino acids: CASSLASGTYNEQFF. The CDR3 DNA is TGTGCCAGCAGCTTGGCTAGCGGGACCTACAATGAGCAGTTCTTC.

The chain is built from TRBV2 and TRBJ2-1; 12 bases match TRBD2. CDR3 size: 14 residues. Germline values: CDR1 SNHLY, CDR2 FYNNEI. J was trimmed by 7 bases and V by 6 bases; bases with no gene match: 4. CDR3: CASRTSGRGNEQFF. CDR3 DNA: TGTGCCAGCAGGACTAGCGGGAGAGGGAATGAGCAGTTCTTC.

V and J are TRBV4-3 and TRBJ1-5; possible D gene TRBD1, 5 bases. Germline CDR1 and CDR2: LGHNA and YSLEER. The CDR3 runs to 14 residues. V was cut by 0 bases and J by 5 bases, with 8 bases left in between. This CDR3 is CASSQDDSHQPQHF. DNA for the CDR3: TGCGCCAGCAGCCAAGATGACAGTCATCAGCCCCAGCATTTT.

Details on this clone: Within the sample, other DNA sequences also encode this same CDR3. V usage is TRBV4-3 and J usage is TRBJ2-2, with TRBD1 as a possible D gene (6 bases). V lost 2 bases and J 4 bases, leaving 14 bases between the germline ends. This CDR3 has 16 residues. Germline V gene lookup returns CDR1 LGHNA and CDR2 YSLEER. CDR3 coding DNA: TGCGCCAGCAGCCAACCTACCGGGACATTCACCGGGGAGCTGTTTTTT. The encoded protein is CASSQPTGTFTGELFF.

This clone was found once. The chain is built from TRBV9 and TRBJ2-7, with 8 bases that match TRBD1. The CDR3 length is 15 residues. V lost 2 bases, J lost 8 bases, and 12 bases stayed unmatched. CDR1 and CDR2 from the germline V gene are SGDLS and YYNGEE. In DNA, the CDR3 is TGTGCCAGCAGCGTCGGACAGGGCGCCTACGAACAGCAGTACTTC. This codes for CASSVGQGAYEQQYF.

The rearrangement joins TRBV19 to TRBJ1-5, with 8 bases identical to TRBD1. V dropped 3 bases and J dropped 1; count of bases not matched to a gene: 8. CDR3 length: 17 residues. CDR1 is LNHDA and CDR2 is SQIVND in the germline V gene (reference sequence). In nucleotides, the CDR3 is TGTGCCAGTAGTATTGGTCAGGGGGCGAGGAGCAATCAGCCCCAGCATTTT. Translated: CASSIGQGARSNQPQHF.

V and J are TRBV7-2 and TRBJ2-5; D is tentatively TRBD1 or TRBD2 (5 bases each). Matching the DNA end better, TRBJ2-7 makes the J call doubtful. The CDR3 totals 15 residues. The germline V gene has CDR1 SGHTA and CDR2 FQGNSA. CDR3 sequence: CASSFDLGETYEQYF. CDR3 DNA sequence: TGTGCCAGCAGCTTTGACCTAGGGGAGACCTACGAGCAGTACTTC.

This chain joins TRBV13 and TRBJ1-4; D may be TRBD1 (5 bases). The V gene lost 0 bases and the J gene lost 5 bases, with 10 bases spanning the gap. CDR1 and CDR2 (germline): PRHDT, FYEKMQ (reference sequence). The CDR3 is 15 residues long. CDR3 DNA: TGTGCCAGCAGCTTAGGCTACAGGCGGAATGAAAAACTGTTTTTT. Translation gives CASSLGYRRNEKLFF.

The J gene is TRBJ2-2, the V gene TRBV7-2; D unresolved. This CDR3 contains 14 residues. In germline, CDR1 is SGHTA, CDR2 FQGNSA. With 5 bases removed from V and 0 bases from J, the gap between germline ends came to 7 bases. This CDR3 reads CASSLTTNTGELFF. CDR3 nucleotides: TGTGCCAGCAGCCTTACTACGAACACCGGGGAGCTGTTTTTT.

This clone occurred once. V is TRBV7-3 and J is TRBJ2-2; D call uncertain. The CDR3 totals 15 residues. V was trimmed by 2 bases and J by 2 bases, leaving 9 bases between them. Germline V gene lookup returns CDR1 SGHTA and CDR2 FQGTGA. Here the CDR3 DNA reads TGTGCCAGCAGCTTAGCAGGACCTAACACCGGGGAGCTGTTTTTT. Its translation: CASSLAGPNTGELFF.

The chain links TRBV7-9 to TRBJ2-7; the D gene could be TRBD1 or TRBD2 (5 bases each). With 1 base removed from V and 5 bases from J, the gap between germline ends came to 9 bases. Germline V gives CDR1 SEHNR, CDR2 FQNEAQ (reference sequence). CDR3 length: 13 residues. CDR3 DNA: TGTGCCAGCAGCTTAGGGGGGATCGACGAGCAGTACTTC. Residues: CASSLGGIDEQYF.

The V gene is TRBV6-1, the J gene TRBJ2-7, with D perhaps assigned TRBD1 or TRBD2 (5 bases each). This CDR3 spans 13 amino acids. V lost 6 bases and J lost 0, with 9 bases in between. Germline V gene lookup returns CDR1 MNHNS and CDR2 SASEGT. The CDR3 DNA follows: TGTGCCAGCAGACGGGACGTCTCCTACGAGCAGTACTTC. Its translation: CASRRDVSYEQYF.

The CDR3, as DNA: TGTGCCAGCAGTTACAGGGGGCTGCGTGAAAAACTGTTTTTT. Translation: CASSYRGLREKLFF. This chain uses TRBV28 with TRBJ1-4; TRBD1 agrees at 9 bases. V lost 4 bases and J lost 7; bases outside the gene matches: 4. There are 14 residues in the CDR3. CDR1 and CDR2 from the germline V gene are MDHEN and SYDVKM. The full variable domain, with the rest looked up from reference TRBV28 and TRBJ1-4, is DVKVTQSSRYLVKRTGEKVFLECVQDMDHENMFWYRQDPGLGLRLIYFSYDVKMKEKGDIPEGYSVSREKKERFSLILESASTNQTSMYLCASSYRGLREKLFFGSGTQLSVL.

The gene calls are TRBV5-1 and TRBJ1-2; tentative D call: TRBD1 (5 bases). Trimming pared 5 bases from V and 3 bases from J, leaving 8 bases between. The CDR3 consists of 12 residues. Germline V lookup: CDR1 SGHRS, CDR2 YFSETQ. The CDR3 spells CASRGLDYGYTF. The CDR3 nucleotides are TGCGCCAGCAGGGGGCTCGACTATGGCTACACCTTC.

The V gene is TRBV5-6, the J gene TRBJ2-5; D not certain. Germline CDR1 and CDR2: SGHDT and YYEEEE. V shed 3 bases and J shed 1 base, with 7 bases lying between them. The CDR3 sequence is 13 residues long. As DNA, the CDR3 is TGTGCCAGCAGCTGGTGGGTCCAAGAGACCCAGTACTTC. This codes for CASSWWVQETQYF.

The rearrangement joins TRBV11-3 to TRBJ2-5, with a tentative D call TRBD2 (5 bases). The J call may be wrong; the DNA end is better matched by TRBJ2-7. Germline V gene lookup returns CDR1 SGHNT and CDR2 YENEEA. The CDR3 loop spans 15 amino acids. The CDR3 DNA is TGTGCCAGCAGCGAAAGGACTGGGAAGGGCGACGAGCAGTACTTC. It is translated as CASSERTGKGDEQYF.

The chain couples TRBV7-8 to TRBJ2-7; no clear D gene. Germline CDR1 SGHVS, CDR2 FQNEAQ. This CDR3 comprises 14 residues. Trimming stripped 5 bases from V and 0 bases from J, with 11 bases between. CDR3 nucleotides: TGTGCCAGCAGCGGAACTGCGAGCTCCTACGAGCAGTACTTC. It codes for CASSGTASSYEQYF. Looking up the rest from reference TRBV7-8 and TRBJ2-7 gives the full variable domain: GAGVSQSPRYKVAKRGQDVALRCDPISGHVSLFWYQQALGQGPEFLTYFQNEAQLDKSGLPSDRFFAERPEGSVSTLKIQRTQQEDSAVYLCASSGTASSYEQYFGPGTRLTVT.